This TCR beta chain was sequenced in a study of shared clonotypes between healthy human individuals. This clone has a single count. Its matching antigen is unknown. Sequencing used immunoSEQ multiplex PCR; TCRdb keeps in-frame clones, though not all of them. This sample yields about 2,500,000 clones, of which 90% to 95% are seen a single time; over 0.12% belongs to the top ten. Study-wide findings and caveats: The study found lower generation probabilities in non-shared clonotypes than in those shared by all four donors. About 5% was the fraction of naive CD4 clonotypes found shared across a handful of donors.

Partitioning of CD4+ cells yielded a CD45RA+ naive subset and a CD45RA-negative memory subset. The sequence came from a man in his late teens or twenties in good health. What was sequenced was naive CD4+ T cells sorted from blood. The subset denotes: CD45RA+ positively selected.

The CDR3 is CASSIDGNTGNTIYF. The CDR3, as DNA: TGTGCCAGCAGCATCGACGGGAATACTGGAAACACCATATATTTT. The chain links TRBV7-2 to TRBJ1-3; no clear D gene. CDR3 length: 15 residues. The germline V and J ends were trimmed by 5 bases and 2 bases, with 13 bases remaining between them. Looked up from germline, CDR1 is SGHTA and CDR2 is FQGNSA.